The 16 T cell receptor beta chains below all came from one sample that was sequenced in a study of OX40 agonist ivuxolimab in advanced cancers. The repertoire was sequenced with immunoSEQ multiplex PCR; TCRdb's copy has only in-frame clones and lacks some. Of about 70,000 clones listed, around 88% are singletons. Sample: CD4+ or CD8+ T cells sorted from blood, taken in a trial of the OX40 agonist ivuxolimab. These receptors all come from an adult with an advanced solid tumor such as melanoma, head and neck, liver or kidney cancer.

The chain has TRBV6-1 and TRBJ1-1; D perhaps matches TRBD1 (5 bases). The V end lost 2 bases, the J end lost 0 bases, and 7 bases lay between the germline ends. Germline V lookup: CDR1 MNHNS, CDR2 SASEGT. The CDR3 has 14 amino acids. The CDR3 nucleotides read TGTGCCAGCAGTGAACAGGGCATGAACACTGAAGCTTTCTTT. Protein product: CASSEQGMNTEAFF.

The gene calls are TRBV5-4 and TRBJ2-2, with D possibly matching TRBD1 (6 bases). The V gene's germline CDR1 is SGHNT and CDR2 YYREEE (reference sequence). The CDR3 totals 16 residues. Trimming left V 7 bases short and J 3 bases short, with 19 bases between. CDR3 bases: TGTGCCAGCGCCGACAGGTTCAGATCGGACACCGGGGAGCTGTTTTTT. Protein sequence: CASADRFRSDTGELFF. Full variable domain (outside the CDR3, taken from reference TRBV5-4 and TRBJ2-2): ETGVTQSPTHLIKTRGQQVTLRCSSQSGHNTVSWYQQALGQGPQFIFQYYREEENGRGNFPPRFSGLQFPNYSSELNVNALELDDSALYLCASADRFRSDTGELFFGEGSRLTVL.

DNA for the CDR3: TGCGCCAGCTCTCGACAGGGGGACACCGGGGAGCTGTTTTTT. Translated, it gives CASSRQGDTGELFF. The chain recombines TRBV5-1 with TRBJ2-2, with 9 positions matching TRBD1. CDR3 length equals 14 residues. Germline CDR1 and CDR2: SGHRS and YFSETQ. V shed 7 bases and J 3 bases; nucleotides not matched to a gene: 4. The entire variable domain, with the rest obtained from reference TRBV5-1 and TRBJ2-2, is as follows: KAGVTQTPRYLIKTRGQQVTLSCSPISGHRSVSWYQQTPGQGLQFLFEYFSETQRNKGNFPGRFSGRQFSNSRSEMNVSTLELGDSALYLCASSRQGDTGELFFGEGSRLTVL.

The rearrangement uses TRBV28 and TRBJ2-5; no definite D call. The V end was cut by 5 bases, the J end by 0 bases, with 4 bases between. Per germline, CDR1 MDHEN and CDR2 SYDVKM. The CDR3 spans 12 residues. The CDR3 sequence is CASSVNQETQYF. The CDR3 nucleotides read TGTGCCAGCAGTGTGAACCAAGAGACCCAGTACTTC.

This clone was seen only a few times. The DNA for the CDR3 is TGTGCCAGCTCACCACCCGGCCGGTCCTACGAGCAGTACTTC. It is translated as CASSPPGRSYEQYF. J is TRBJ2-7 and V is TRBV18, with D hard to call. This CDR3 is 14 amino acids long. The V end was cut by 0 bases, the J end by 1 base, with 7 bases between. Germline V gene lookup returns CDR1 KGHSH and CDR2 LQKENI.

The chain employs TRBV21-1 and TRBJ2-3; no check of the table's D call, TRBD1, against the DNA was made. TRBV21-1 is a recognized pseudogene. The CDR3 covers 16 residues. The CDR3 DNA sequence: TGTGCCAGCAGCATATGTTCAGGGCTCCGAACAGATACGCAGTATTTT. Its translation is CASSICSGLRTDTQYF.

The chain employs TRBV4-1 and TRBJ2-3, with D possibly matching TRBD2 (5 bases). The CDR3 has 15 residues. Trimming stripped 4 bases from V and 4 bases from J, with 15 bases between. CDR1 is MGHRA and CDR2 is YSYEKL in the germline V gene. The CDR3 coding sequence is TGCGCCAGCAGCCCCACTAGAGTATCAGCAGATACGCAGTATTTT. Translating it yields CASSPTRVSADTQYF.

This chain uses TRBV5-4 with TRBJ1-1; tentatively, D is TRBD1 (5 bases). This CDR3 is built from 15 residues. The V gene lost 3 bases and the J gene lost 0 bases, with 12 bases spanning the gap. The V gene's germline CDR1 is SGHNT and CDR2 YYREEE (reference sequence). CDR3 nucleotides: TGTGCCAGCAGCTCCCCCTGGGGGGTGAACACTGAAGCTTTCTTT. Translated: CASSSPWGVNTEAFF.

The gene calls are TRBV7-8 and TRBJ2-7, with 9 bases fitting TRBD1. The CDR3 loop spans 14 amino acids. The trim removed 5 bases at V and 3 bases at J, leaving 5 bases unmatched. CDR1 is SGHVS, CDR2 FQNEAQ, per germline. The chain's CDR3 is CASSRPGQGYEQYF. The CDR3 DNA sequence: TGTGCCAGCAGCCGTCCGGGACAGGGCTACGAGCAGTACTTC. Filled out from reference TRBV7-8 and TRBJ2-7, the complete variable domain reads GAGVSQSPRYKVAKRGQDVALRCDPISGHVSLFWYQQALGQGPEFLTYFQNEAQLDKSGLPSDRFFAERPEGSVSTLKIQRTQQEDSAVYLCASSRPGQGYEQYFGPGTRLTVT.

The sample holds a few counts of this clone. This chain uses TRBV4-1 with TRBJ1-1; D perhaps matches TRBD1 (5 bases). Trimming left V 1 base short and J 3 bases short, with 12 bases between. The CDR3 has 15 residues. Germline lookup yields CDR1 MGHRA and CDR2 YSYEKL. The DNA of the CDR3 is TGCGCCAGCAGCCAAGCACGACGGGGACACACTGAAGCTTTCTTT. Translated: CASSQARRGHTEAFF.

The chain employs TRBV7-8 and TRBJ2-1; 10 bases map to TRBD2. Germline lookup yields CDR1 SGHVS and CDR2 FQNEAQ. The CDR3 is 16 residues long. The V and J ends lost 1 base and 8 bases, in that order; junction bases with no gene match: 8. The CDR3 bases are TGTGCCAGCAGCTTAGAGGCTAGCGGGAGTAAGGATGAGCAGTTCTTC. Protein product: CASSLEASGSKDEQFF.

This clone was seen just once. The rearrangement links TRBV9 to TRBJ2-7; a weak D match, TRBD2 (5 bases). The CDR3 totals 14 residues. Germline CDR1 SGDLS, CDR2 YYNGEE. V dropped 0 bases and J dropped 2 bases, with 9 bases sitting between them. CDR3 in DNA: TGTGCCAGCAGCGTAGAAGGACTGACCTACGAGCAGTACTTC. It translates to CASSVEGLTYEQYF.

V and J are TRBV20-1 and TRBJ1-1; D is uncertain. This CDR3 contains 10 residues. V was trimmed by 7 bases and J by 7 bases, leaving 10 bases between them. Germline V gene lookup returns CDR1 DFQATT and CDR2 SNEGSKA (reference sequence). The CDR3 sequence: CSVGSREAFF. Written as DNA, the CDR3 is TGCAGTGTGGGGAGCCGTGAAGCTTTCTTT.

The chain links TRBV5-1 to TRBJ2-2; TRBD2 aligns across 7 bases. After removal of 6 bases from V and 4 bases from J, the junction contained 3 bases not matched to a gene. Germline V lookup: CDR1 SGHRS, CDR2 YFSETQ. The CDR3 sequence is 13 residues long. CDR3 residues: CASNAGVTGELFF. The CDR3 nucleotides are TGCGCCAGCAACGCGGGAGTCACCGGGGAGCTGTTTTTT. Combining the CDR3 with reference TRBV5-1 and TRBJ2-2 gives the whole variable domain KAGVTQTPRYLIKTRGQQVTLSCSPISGHRSVSWYQQTPGQGLQFLFEYFSETQRNKGNFPGRFSGRQFSNSRSEMNVSTLELGDSALYLCASNAGVTGELFFGEGSRLTVL.

This clone was recorded only once. The chain has TRBV7-3 and TRBJ2-1; the D gene is possibly TRBD2 (6 bases). The CDR3 spans 16 residues. V was trimmed by 5 bases and J by 0 bases, leaving 14 bases between them. CDR1 and CDR2 from the germline V gene are SGHTA and FQGTGA. In DNA, the CDR3 is TGTGCCAGCAGCCCTCGGGAGTCAAACTCCTACAATGAGCAGTTCTTC. Its translation: CASSPRESNSYNEQFF.

The J gene is TRBJ2-1, the V gene TRBV7-8; D may be TRBD2 (5 bases). Trimming pared 1 base from V and 9 bases from J, leaving 10 bases between. Germline V lookup: CDR1 SGHVS, CDR2 FQNEAQ. The CDR3 has 13 residues. CDR3 sequence: CASSLDRSGEQFF. In DNA form, the CDR3 reads TGTGCCAGCAGCTTAGATAGGAGCGGTGAGCAGTTCTTC.